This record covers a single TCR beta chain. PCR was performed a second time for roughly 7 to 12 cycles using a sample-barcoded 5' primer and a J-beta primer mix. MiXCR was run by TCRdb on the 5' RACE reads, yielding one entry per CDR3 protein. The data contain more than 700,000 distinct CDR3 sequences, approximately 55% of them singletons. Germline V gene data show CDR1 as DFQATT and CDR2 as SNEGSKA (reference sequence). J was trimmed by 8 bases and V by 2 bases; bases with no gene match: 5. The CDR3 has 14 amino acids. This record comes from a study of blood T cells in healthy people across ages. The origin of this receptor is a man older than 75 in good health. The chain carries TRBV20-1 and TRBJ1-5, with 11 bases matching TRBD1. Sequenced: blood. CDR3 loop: CSARSGTGGEPQHF. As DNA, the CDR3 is TGCAGTGCTAGATCAGGGACAGGGGGGGAGCCCCAGCATTTT.